These 8 T cell receptor beta chains originate from one sample sequenced in a study of regulatory T cells in long-lasting Graves disease. Library construction for TCR beta used iRepertoire HTBI primers and Arm-PCR of CDR3 regions. MiXCR, applied by TCRdb to the multiplex PCR reads, yields one record per CDR3 protein. The repertoire includes over 350,000 distinct CDR3 sequences, around 15% of them detected once, and approximately 17% sits in the top ten. Noted time point: newly diagnosed GD, antithyroid drugs for less than 3 months. PBMC-extracted RNA yielded the TCR library. These data were also reused for a study on T cells in Graves' hyperthyroidism and ophthalmopathy.

The material was peripheral blood mononuclear cells (PBMCs), obtained at new diagnosis, from a patient treated with antithyroid drugs. All receptors derive from a woman aged 50 to 60 with Graves disease.

This clonotype was seen ten or more times. The chain is built from TRBV7-6 and TRBJ2-2; D unresolved. Trimming shortened V by 5 bases and J by 0 bases, and 16 bases separated the two germline ends. Germline CDR1 and CDR2: SGHVS and FNYEAQ. The CDR3 contains 17 residues. The CDR3 sequence is CASSRGGSSSNTGELFF. For the CDR3, the DNA is TGTGCCAGCAGCCGTGGTGGCAGCTCTTCGAACACCGGGGAGCTGTTTTTT.

This chain connects TRBV19 to TRBJ2-3, with a tentative D call TRBD2 (6 bases). Looked up from germline, CDR1 is LNHDA and CDR2 is SQIVND (reference sequence). V was trimmed by 8 bases and J by 0 bases, leaving 18 bases between them. The CDR3 extends over 16 amino acids. The CDR3 coding sequence is TGTGCCAGTGGACCCGATCGGCTAGCGAGCACAGATACGCAGTATTTT. Its protein is CASGPDRLASTDTQYF.

The chain couples TRBV28 to TRBJ1-1; maybe TRBD1 (5 bases). The germline CDR1 and CDR2 sequences are MDHEN and SYDVKM. Trimming pared 2 bases from V and 6 bases from J, leaving 10 bases between. This CDR3 has 13 residues. The CDR3 loop is CASSLGGPSEAFF. The CDR3 nucleotides read TGTGCCAGCAGTTTAGGGGGACCCTCTGAAGCTTTCTTT.

This clonotype has at least ten counts. The chain joins TRBV28 to TRBJ2-2; TRBD2 matches 7 bases. The J segment lost 4 bases and the V segment lost 5 bases, leaving 7 bases of the junction unmatched. In germline, CDR1 is MDHEN, CDR2 SYDVKM. The CDR3 has 15 residues. CDR3 amino acids: CASSPPGGGTGELFF. The CDR3 DNA sequence: TGTGCCAGCAGTCCACCGGGAGGAGGCACCGGGGAGCTGTTTTTT.

About this clonotype itself: This sequence may be a read error, since a much larger clone differs from it by one base. The chain employs TRBV4-1 and TRBJ1-2, with D hard to call. Germline V gene sequence: CDR1 MGHRA, CDR2 YSYEKL. This CDR3 has 12 amino acids. CDR3 sequence (DNA): TGCGCCAGCAGCCAGGGGTGCAGCGGGTCGGTCTTC. This sequence encodes CASSQGCSGSVF.

This clonotype has only a few counts. The junction and the germline gene differ at one end; a read error may be behind it. The genes are TRBV19 and TRBJ2-1, with a possible D match to TRBD1 (6 bases). Germline assignment: CDR1 LNHDA and CDR2 SQIVND (reference sequence). The CDR3 runs to 13 residues. In DNA form, the CDR3 reads TGTGCCAGTAGCCGACAGGTCTACAGTGAGCAGTTCTTC. Protein sequence: CASSRQVYSEQFF.

There are a few counts of this clonotype. The chain uses TRBV19 and TRBJ2-1; D is unresolved. The DNA end favors TRBJ2-3, so the J call may be wrong. The CDR3 is made up of 12 amino acids. Germline CDR1 and CDR2: LNHDA and SQIVND (reference sequence). CDR3 amino acids: CASSNTPPMQYF. Written as DNA, the CDR3 is TGTGCCAGTAGTAATACCCCCCCGATGCAGTATTTT.

V is TRBV6-2 or TRBV6-3 and J is TRBJ2-3; 7 bases are shared with TRBD2. With the DNA end fitting TRBJ2-1 better, the J assignment may be wrong. Germline CDR1 and CDR2: MNHEY and SVGEGT. This CDR3 comprises 15 residues. The CDR3, as DNA: TGTGCCAGCAGTTACTCAGGACTAGGCCCCTATGAGCAGTTCTTC. This sequence encodes CASSYSGLGPYEQFF.